The clone carrying this T cell receptor beta chain was recorded a few times. The target antigen is unknown. The entry originates in a study of shared clonotypes between healthy human individuals. Study in general: The plates for each donor numbered three CD4 naive, three CD4 memory, two CD8 naive and one CD8 memory.

J gave up 0 bases and V 1 base, and 5 bases lay outside the gene matches. The CDR3 consists of 17 residues. CDR1 and CDR2 (germline): MGHRA, YSYEKL. Study-wide points: Clonotype sharing among donors was thought likely to change with sequencing depth.

Replicate PCRs for sorted subsets used roughly 200 ng DNA; this equaled 25,000 to 35,000 T cell genomes. TCRdb keeps only in-frame clones here, not all; method: immunoSEQ multiplex PCR. This sample has around 1.1 million clones, with approximately 77% found just once. Sequencing was carried out using memory CD4+ T cells from PBMCs. Subset indicated: CD45RA-negative fraction. The sequence was collected from a man younger than 35 in good health. Some clones in this sample may be carry-over from other donors' samples. The chain carries TRBV4-1 and TRBJ2-1; 8 nucleotides agree with TRBD1. Here the CDR3 reads CASSQAPGQASYNEQFF. Here the CDR3 DNA reads TGCGCCAGCAGCCAAGCACCGGGACAGGCCTCCTACAATGAGCAGTTCTTC.